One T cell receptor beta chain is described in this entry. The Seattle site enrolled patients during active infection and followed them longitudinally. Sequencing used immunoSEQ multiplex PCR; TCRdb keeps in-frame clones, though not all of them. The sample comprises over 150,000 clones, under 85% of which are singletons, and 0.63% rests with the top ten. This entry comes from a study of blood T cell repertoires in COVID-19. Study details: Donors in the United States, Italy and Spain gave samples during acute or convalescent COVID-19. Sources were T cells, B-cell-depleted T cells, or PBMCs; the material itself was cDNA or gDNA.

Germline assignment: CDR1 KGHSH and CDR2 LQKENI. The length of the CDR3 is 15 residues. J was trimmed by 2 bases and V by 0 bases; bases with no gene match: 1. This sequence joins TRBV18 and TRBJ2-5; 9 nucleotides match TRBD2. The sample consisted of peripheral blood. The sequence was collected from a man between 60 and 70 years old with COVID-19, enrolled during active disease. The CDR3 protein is CASSPPAGGQETQYF. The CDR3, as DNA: TGTGCCAGCTCACCACCAGCGGGGGGACAAGAGACCCAGTACTTC.